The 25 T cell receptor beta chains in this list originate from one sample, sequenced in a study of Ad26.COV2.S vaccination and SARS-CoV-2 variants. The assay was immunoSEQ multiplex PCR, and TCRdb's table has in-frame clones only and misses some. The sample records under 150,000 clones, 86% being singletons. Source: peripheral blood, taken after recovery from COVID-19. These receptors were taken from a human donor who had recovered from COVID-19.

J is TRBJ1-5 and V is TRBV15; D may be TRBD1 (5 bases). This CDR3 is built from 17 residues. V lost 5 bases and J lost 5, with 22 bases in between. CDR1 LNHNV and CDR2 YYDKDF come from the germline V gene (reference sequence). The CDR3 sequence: CATSRSRPGRFDQPQHF. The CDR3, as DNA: TGTGCCACCAGCCGATCTCGGCCAGGGCGTTTTGATCAGCCCCAGCATTTT. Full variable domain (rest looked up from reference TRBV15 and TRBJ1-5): DAMVIQNPRYQVTQFGKPVTLSCSQTLNHNVMYWYQQKSSQAPKLLFHYYDKDFNNEADTPDNFQSRRPNTSFCFLDIRSPGLGDTAMYLCATSRSRPGRFDQPQHFGDGTRLSIL.

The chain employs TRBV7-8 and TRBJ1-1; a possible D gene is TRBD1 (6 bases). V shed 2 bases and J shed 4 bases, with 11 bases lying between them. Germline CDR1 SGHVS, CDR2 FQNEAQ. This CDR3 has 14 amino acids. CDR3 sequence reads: CASSLRGAATEAFF. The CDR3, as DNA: TGTGCCAGCAGCTTACGGGGGGCCGCCACTGAAGCTTTCTTT.

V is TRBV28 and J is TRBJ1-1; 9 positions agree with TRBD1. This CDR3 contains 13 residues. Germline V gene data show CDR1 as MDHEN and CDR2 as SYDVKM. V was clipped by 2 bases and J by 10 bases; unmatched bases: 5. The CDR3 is CASSLKDRGAAFF. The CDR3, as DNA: TGTGCCAGCAGTTTAAAGGACAGGGGTGCAGCTTTCTTT. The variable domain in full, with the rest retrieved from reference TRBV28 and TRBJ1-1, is DVKVTQSSRYLVKRTGEKVFLECVQDMDHENMFWYRQDPGLGLRLIYFSYDVKMKEKGDIPEGYSVSREKKERFSLILESASTNQTSMYLCASSLKDRGAAFFGQGTRLTVV.

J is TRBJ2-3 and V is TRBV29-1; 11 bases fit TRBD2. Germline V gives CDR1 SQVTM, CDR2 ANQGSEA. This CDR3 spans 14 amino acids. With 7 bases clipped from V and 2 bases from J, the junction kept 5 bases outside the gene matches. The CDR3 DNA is TGCAGCGGGATTAGCGGGGGGGCCACAGATACGCAGTATTTT. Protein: CSGISGGATDTQYF.

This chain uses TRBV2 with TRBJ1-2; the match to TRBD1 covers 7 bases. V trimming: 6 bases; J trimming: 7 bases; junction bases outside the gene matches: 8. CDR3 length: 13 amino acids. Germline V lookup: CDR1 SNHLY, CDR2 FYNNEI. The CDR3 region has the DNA TGTGCCAGCAGGCGAACAGGGGATGGTGGCTACACCTTC. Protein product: CASRRTGDGGYTF. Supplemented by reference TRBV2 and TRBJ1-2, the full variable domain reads EPEVTQTPSHQVTQMGQEVILRCVPISNHLYFYWYRQILGQKVEFLVSFYNNEISEKSEIFDDQFSVERPDGSNFTLKIRSTKLEDSAMYFCASRRTGDGGYTFGSGTRLTVV.

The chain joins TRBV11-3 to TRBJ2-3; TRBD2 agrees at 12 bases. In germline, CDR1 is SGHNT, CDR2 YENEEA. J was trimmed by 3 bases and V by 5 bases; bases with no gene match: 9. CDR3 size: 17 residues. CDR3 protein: CASSTFSSGGATDTQYF. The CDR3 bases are TGTGCCAGCAGCACATTTTCTAGCGGGGGGGCAACAGATACGCAGTATTTT.

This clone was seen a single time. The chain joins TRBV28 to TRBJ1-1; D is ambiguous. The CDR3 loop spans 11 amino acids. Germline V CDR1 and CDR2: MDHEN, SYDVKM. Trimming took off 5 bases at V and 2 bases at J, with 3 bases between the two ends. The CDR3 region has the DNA TGTGCCAGCAGTACAAACACTGAAGCTTTCTTT. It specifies CASSTNTEAFF.

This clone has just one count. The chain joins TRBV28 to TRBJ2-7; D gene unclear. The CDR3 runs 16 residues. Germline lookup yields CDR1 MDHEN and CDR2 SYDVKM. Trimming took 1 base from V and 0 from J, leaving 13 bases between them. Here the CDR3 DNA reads TGTGCCAGCAGTTTATCCCGGGCAGGAGACTCCTACGAGCAGTACTTC. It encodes CASSLSRAGDSYEQYF.

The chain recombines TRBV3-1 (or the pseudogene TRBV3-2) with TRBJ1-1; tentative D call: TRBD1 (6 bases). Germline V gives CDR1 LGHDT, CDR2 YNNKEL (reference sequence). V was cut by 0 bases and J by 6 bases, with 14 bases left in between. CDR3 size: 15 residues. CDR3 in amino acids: CASSQDHRAPSEAFF. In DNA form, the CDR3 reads TGTGCCAGCAGCCAAGATCACAGGGCACCCTCTGAAGCTTTCTTT.

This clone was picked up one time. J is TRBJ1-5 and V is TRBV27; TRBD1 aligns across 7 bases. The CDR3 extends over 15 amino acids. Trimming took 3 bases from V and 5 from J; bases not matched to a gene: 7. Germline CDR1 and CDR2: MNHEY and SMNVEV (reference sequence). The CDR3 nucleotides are TGTGCCAGCAGTTTCGCCGAGGGGGCGCATCAGCCCCAGCATTTT. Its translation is CASSFAEGAHQPQHF.

CDR3 sequence: CASSLTRAQTSHTGELFF. In DNA form, the CDR3 reads TGTGCCAGCAGTTTAACTCGCGCTCAAACTTCCCACACCGGGGAGCTGTTTTTT. The rearrangement links TRBV27 to TRBJ2-2; no clear D. The germline CDR1 and CDR2 sequences are MNHEY and SMNVEV (reference sequence). Between the trimmed V and J ends, which lost 2 bases and 3 bases, there was a span of 19 bases. The CDR3 spans 18 residues.

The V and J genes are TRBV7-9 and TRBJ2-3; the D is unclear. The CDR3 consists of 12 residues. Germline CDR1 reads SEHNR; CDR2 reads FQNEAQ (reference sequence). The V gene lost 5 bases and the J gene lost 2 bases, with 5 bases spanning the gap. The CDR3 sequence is CASSATTDTQYF. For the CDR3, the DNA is TGTGCCAGCAGCGCGACCACAGATACGCAGTATTTT.

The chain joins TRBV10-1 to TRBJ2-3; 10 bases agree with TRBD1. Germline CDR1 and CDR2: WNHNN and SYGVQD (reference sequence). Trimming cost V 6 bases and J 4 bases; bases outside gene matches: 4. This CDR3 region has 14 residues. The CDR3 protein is CASSGTGESDTQYF. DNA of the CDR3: TGCGCCAGCAGCGGGACAGGGGAATCAGATACGCAGTATTTT.

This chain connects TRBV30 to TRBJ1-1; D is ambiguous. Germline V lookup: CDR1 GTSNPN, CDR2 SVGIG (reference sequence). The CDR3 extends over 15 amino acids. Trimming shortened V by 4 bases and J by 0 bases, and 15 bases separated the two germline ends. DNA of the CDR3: TGTGCCTGGACCCCCCCCTATTTCCTGAACACTGAAGCTTTCTTT. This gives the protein CAWTPPYFLNTEAFF.

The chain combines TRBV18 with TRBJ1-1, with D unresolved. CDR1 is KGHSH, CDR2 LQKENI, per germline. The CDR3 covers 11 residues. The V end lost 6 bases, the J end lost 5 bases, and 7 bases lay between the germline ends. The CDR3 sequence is CASSTGTEAFF. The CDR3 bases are TGTGCCAGCTCTACGGGGACTGAAGCTTTCTTT. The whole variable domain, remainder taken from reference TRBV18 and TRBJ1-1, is NAGVMQNPRHLVRRRGQEARLRCSPMKGHSHVYWYRQLPEEGLKFMVYLQKENIIDESGMPKERFSAEFPKEGPSILRIQQVVRGDSAAYFCASSTGTEAFFGQGTRLTVV.

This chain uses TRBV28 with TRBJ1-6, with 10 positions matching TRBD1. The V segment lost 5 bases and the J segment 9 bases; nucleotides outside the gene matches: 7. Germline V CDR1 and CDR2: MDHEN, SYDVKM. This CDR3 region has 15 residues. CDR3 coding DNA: TGTGCCAGCAGTGCCTTGGGACAGGGGCCTTCACCCCTCCACTTT. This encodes CASSALGQGPSPLHF.

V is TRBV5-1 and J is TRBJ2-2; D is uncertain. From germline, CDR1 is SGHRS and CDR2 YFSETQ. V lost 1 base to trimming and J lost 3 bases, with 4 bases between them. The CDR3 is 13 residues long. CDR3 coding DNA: TGCGCCAGCAGCTTGACAGACACCGGGGAGCTGTTTTTT. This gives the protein CASSLTDTGELFF.

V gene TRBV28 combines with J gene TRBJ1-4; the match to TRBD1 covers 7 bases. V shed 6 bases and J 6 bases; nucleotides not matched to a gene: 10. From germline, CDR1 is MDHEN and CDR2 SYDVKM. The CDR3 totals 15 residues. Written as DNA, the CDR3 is TGTGCCAGCAGCCCGACAGGGCCCCCTGATGAAAAACTGTTTTTT. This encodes CASSPTGPPDEKLFF.

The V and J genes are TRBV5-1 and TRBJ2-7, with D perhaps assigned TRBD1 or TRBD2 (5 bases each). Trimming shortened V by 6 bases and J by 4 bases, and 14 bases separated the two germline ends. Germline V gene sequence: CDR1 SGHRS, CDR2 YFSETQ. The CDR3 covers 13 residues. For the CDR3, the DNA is TGCGCCAGCAATCTACAGGCGGGTTACGAGCAGTACTTC. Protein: CASNLQAGYEQYF.

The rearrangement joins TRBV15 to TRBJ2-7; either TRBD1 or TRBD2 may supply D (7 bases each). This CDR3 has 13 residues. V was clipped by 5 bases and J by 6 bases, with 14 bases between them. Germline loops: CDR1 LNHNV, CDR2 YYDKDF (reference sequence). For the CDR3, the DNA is TGTGCCACCAGCGGCCCCAGGGGGGGCGAGCAGTACTTC. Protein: CATSGPRGGEQYF.

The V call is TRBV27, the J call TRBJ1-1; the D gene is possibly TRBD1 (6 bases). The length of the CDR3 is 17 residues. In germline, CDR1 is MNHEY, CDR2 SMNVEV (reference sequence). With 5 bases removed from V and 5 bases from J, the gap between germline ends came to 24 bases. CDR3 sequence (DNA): TGTGCCAGCAGTCCCCGCAACACCCGAGGGGGTTATACTGAAGCTTTCTTT. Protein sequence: CASSPRNTRGGYTEAFF.

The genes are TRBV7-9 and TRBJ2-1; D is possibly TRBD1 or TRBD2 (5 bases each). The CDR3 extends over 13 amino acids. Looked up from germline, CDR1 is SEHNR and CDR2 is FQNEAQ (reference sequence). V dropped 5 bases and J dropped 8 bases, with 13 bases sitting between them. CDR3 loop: CASSPDSRDEQFF. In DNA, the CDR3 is TGTGCCAGCAGCCCGGACTCCAGGGATGAGCAGTTCTTC. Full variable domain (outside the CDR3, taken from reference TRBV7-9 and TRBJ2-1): DTGVSQNPRHKITKRGQNVTFRCDPISEHNRLYWYRQTLGQGPEFLTYFQNEAQLEKSRLLSDRFSAERPKGSFSTLEIQRTEQGDSAMYLCASSPDSRDEQFFGPGTRLTVL.

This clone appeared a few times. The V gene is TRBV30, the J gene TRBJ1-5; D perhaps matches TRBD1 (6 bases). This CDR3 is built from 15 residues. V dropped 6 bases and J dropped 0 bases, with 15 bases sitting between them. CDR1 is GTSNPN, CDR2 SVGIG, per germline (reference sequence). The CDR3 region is CACSWDIHSNQPQHF. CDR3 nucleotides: TGTGCCTGTTCTTGGGACATTCATAGCAATCAGCCCCAGCATTTT.

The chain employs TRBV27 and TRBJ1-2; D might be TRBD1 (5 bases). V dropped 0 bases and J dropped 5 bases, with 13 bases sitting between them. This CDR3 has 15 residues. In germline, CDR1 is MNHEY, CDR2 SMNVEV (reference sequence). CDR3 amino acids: CASSLSSREGYGYTF. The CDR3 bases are TGTGCCAGCAGTTTATCGTCCCGCGAGGGGTATGGCTACACCTTC.

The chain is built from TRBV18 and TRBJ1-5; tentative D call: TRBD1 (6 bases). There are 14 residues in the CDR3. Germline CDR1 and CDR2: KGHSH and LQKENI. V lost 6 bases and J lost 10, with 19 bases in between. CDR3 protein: CASSTRDTLPPQHF. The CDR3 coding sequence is TGTGCCAGCTCGACCCGGGACACACTTCCCCCCCAGCATTTT.